This T cell receptor (beta chain) derives from a study of T cell responses to AZD1222 COVID-19 vaccine. TCRdb's copy holds only in-frame clones and misses some; the assay was immunoSEQ multiplex PCR. The sample comprises 150,000 to 200,000 clones, roughly 94% of which are singletons, and 4.5% to 5.5% rests with the top ten. The CDR3 runs 17 residues. V shed 4 bases, J shed 7 bases, and the junction held 13 bases outside the gene matches. Germline assignment: CDR1 SGDLS and CDR2 YYNGEE. This specimen was peripheral blood, taken 28 days after the second AZD1222 dose. The receptor was isolated from an adult who received the AZD1222 COVID-19 vaccine. The chain recombines TRBV9 with TRBJ2-1; TRBD2 matches 11 bases. Here the CDR3 reads CASSPTFSGRATNEQFF. The CDR3 DNA sequence: TGTGCCAGCAGCCCAACCTTTAGCGGGAGGGCCACGAATGAGCAGTTCTTC.